This record covers a single TCR beta chain. What it binds is not known. The library was made from cDNA and included unique molecular identifiers. There were about 1 to 10 million T cells, and 450,000 to 550,000 cDNA molecules came from them. Each CDR3 protein is one row after TCRdb ran MiXCR on the PCR reads. The sample lists 750,000 to 950,000 distinct CDR3 sequences, roughly half occurring once. The data were obtained in a study of post-analysis software for immune sequencing data. Study in general: Recorded subtypes: relapsing-remitting, secondary progressive, progressive-relapsing; some patients unannotated.

Study observations and caveats: Patients showed TRBV5-6, TRBV5-1 and TRBV20-1 among 4 or 5 TRBV segments more frequent than in controls. Among multiple sclerosis patients, normalized Chao1 diversity was significantly below that of controls.

The CDR3 extends over 15 amino acids. The V gene's germline CDR1 is DFQATT and CDR2 SNEGSKA (reference sequence). Sequencing was done on a sample of blood. V and J are TRBV20-1 and TRBJ1-2, with D perhaps TRBD1 (5 bases). The sequence was obtained from a girl aged 10 to 17 with multiple sclerosis. This chain's CDR3 is CSRTGLTGANYGYTF. CDR3 nucleotide sequence: TGCAGCAGGACCGGACTGACCGGGGCCAACTATGGCTACACCTTC.